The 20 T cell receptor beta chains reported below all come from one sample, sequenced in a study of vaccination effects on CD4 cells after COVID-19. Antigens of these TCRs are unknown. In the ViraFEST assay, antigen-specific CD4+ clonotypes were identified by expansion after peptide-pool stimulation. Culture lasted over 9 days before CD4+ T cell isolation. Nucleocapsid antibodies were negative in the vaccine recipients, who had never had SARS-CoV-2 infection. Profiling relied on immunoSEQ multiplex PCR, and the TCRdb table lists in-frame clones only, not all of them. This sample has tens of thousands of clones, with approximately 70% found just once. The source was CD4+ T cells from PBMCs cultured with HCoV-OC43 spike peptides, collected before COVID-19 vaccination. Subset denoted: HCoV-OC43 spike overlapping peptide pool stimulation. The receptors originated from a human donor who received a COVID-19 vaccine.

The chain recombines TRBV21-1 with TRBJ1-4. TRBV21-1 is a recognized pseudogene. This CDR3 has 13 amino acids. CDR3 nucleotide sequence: TGTGCCAGCAGCAAAGAGGCGGATGAAAAACTGTTTTTT. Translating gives CASSKEADEKLFF.

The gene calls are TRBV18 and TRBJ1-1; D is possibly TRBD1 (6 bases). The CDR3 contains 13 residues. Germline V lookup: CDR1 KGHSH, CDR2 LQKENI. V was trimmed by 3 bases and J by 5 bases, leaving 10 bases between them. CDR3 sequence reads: CASSPLTGTEAFF. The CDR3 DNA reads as TGTGCCAGCTCACCGCTAACAGGGACTGAAGCTTTCTTT. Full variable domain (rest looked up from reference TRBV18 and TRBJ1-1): NAGVMQNPRHLVRRRGQEARLRCSPMKGHSHVYWYRQLPEEGLKFMVYLQKENIIDESGMPKERFSAEFPKEGPSILRIQQVVRGDSAAYFCASSPLTGTEAFFGQGTRLTVV.

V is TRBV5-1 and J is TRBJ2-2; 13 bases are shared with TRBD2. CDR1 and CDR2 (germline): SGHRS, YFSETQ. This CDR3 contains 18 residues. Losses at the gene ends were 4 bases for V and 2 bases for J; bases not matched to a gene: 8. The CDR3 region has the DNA TGCGCCAGCAGCCCCCGGACTAGCGGGGGTCTTAACACCGGGGAGCTGTTTTTT. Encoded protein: CASSPRTSGGLNTGELFF.

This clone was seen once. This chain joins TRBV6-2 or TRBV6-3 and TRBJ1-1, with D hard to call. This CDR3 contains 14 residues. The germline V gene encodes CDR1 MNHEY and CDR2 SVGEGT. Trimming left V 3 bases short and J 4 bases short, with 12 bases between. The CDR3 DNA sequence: TGTGCCAGCAGTTATGGTAGGGATTCCACTGAAGCTTTCTTT. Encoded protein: CASSYGRDSTEAFF.

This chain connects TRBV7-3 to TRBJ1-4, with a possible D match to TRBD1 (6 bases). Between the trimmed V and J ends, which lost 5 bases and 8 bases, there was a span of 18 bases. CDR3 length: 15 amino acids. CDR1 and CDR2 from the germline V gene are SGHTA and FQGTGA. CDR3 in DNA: TGTGCCAGCAGCCCACAGGGAATGCGGGAGGAAAAACTGTTTTTT. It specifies CASSPQGMREEKLFF.

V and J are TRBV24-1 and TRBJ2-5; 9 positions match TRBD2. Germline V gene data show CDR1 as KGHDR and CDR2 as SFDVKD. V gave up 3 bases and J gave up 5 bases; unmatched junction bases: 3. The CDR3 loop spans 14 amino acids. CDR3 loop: CATSDPSGDETQYF. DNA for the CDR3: TGTGCCACCAGTGATCCTAGCGGGGACGAGACCCAGTACTTC.

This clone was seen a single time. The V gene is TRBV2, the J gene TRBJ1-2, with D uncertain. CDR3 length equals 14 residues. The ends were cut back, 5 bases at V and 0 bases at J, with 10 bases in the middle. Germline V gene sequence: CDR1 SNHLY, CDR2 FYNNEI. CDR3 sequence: CASSTRAANYGYTF. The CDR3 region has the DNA TGTGCCAGCAGTACCCGGGCAGCTAACTATGGCTACACCTTC.

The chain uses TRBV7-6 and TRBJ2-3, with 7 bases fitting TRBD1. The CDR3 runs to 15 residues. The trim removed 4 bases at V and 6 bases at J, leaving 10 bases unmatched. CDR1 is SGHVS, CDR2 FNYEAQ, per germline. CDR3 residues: CASSSFGQVGDTQYF. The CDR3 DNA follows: TGTGCCAGCAGCTCCTTTGGACAGGTTGGGGATACGCAGTATTTT.

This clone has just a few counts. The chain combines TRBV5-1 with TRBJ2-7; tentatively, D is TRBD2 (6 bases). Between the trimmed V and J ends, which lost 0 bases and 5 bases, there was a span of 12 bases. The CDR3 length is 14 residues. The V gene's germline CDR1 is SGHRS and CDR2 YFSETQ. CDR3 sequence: CASSLGLEGDEQYV. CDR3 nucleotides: TGCGCCAGCAGCTTGGGACTAGAAGGGGACGAGCAGTACGTC.

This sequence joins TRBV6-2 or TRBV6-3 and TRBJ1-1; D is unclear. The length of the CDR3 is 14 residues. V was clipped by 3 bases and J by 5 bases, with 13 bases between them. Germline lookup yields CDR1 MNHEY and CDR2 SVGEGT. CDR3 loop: CASSYTHGETEAFF. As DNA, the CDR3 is TGTGCCAGCAGTTATACTCATGGGGAAACTGAAGCTTTCTTT.

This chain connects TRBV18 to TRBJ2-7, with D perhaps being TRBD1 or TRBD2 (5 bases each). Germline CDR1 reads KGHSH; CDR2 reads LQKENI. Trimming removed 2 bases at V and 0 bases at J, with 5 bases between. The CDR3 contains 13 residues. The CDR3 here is CASSPGTSYEQYV. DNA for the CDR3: TGTGCCAGCTCACCAGGGACCTCCTACGAGCAGTACGTC.

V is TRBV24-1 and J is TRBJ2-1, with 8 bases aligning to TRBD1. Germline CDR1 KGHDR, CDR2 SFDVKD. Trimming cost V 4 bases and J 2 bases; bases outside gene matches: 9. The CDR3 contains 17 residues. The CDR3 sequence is CATSDTGGTPPYNEQFF. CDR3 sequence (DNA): TGTGCCACCAGTGACACAGGGGGAACTCCTCCCTACAATGAGCAGTTCTTC.

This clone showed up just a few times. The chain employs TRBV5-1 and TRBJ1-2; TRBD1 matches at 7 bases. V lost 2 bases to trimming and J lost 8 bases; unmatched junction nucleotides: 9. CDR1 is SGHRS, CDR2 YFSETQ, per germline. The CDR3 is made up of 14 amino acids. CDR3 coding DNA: TGCGCCAGCAGCTTAGGGGGGGACAGTGAAGGCTACACCTTC. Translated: CASSLGGDSEGYTF.

CDR3 DNA: TGTGCCAGCAGTTCCCCAAGGCGGGGGGTTGGCTATGGCTACACCTTC. This translates into CASSSPRRGVGYGYTF. The genes are TRBV28 and TRBJ1-2; weak D call: TRBD1 (5 bases). V lost 4 bases and J lost 4, with 19 bases in between. Germline V gene lookup returns CDR1 MDHEN and CDR2 SYDVKM. The CDR3 has 16 residues.

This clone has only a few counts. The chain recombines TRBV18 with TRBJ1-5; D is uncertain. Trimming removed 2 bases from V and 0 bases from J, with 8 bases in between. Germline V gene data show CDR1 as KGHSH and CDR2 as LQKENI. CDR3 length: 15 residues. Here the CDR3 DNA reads TGTGCCAGCTCACCATCCAGGAATAGCAATCAGCCCCAGCATTTT. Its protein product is CASSPSRNSNQPQHF.

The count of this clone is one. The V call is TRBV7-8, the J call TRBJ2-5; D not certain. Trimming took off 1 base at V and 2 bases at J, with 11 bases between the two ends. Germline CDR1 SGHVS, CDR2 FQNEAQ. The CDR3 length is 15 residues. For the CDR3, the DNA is TGTGCCAGCAGCTTAGGTTCGGGCCGACAAGAGACCCAGTACTTC. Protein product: CASSLGSGRQETQYF.

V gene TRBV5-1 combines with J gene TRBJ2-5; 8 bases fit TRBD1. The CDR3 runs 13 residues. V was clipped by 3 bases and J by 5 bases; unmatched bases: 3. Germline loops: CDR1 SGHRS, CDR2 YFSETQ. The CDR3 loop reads CASSWDRRETQYF. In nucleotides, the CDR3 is TGCGCCAGCAGCTGGGACAGGAGGGAGACCCAGTACTTC.

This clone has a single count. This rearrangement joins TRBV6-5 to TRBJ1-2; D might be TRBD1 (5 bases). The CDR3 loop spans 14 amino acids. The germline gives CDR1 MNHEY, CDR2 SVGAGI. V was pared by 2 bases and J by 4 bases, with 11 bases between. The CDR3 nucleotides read TGTGCCAGCAGTTACCAAGGGGATGGCTATGGCTACACCTTC. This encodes CASSYQGDGYGYTF.

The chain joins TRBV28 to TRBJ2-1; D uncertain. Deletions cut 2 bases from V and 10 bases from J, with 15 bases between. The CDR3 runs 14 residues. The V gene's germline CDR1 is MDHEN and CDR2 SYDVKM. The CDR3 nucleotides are TGTGCCAGCAGTTTAAGGGATCCCTGGAAGGAGCAGTTCTTC. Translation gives CASSLRDPWKEQFF.

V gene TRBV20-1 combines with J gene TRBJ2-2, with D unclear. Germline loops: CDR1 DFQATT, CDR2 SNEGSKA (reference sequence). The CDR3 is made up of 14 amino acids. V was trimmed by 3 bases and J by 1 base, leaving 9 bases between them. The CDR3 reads CSASPARNTGELFF. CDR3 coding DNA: TGCAGTGCTAGTCCAGCGAGGAACACCGGGGAGCTGTTTTTT.